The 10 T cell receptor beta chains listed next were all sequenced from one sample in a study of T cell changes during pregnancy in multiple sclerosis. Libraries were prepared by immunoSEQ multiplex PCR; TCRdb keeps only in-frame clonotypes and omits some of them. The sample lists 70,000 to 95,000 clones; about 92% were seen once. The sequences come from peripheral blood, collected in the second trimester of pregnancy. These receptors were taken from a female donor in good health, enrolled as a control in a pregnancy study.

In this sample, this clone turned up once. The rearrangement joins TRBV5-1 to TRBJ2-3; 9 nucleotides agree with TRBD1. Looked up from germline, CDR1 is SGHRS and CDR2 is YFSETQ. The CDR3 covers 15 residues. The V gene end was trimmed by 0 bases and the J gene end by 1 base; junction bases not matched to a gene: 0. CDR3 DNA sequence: TGCGCCAGCAGCTTGGGGACAGGGGGCACAGATACGCAGTATTTT. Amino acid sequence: CASSLGTGGTDTQYF.

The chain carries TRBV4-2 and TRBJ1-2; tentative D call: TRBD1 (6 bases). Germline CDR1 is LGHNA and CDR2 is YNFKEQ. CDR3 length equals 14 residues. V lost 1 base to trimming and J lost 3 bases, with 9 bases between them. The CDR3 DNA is TGTGCCAGCAGCCAAGTCGACAGGCACTATGGCTACACCTTC. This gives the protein CASSQVDRHYGYTF.

CDR3 in amino acids: CASSLTSGGQETQYF. The DNA for the CDR3 is TGTGCCAGCAGCTTGACTAGCGGGGGGCAAGAGACCCAGTACTTC. This rearrangement joins TRBV7-2 to TRBJ2-5, with 13 bases aligning to TRBD2. Germline loops: CDR1 SGHTA, CDR2 FQGNSA. J was trimmed by 2 bases and V by 3 bases; bases with no gene match: 0. This CDR3 region has 15 residues. Filled out from reference TRBV7-2 and TRBJ2-5, the complete variable domain reads GAGVSQSPSNKVTEKGKDVELRCDPISGHTALYWYRQSLGQGLEFLIYFQGNSAPDKSGLPSDRFSAERTGGSVSTLTIQRTQQEDSAVYLCASSLTSGGQETQYFGPGTRLLVL.

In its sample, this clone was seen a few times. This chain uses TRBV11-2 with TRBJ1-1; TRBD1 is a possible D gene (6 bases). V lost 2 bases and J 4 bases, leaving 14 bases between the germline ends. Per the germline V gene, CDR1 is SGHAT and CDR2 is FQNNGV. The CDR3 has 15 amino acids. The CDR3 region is CASSLLLGGGTEAFF. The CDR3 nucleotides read TGTGCCAGCAGCTTACTTCTGGGAGGGGGCACTGAAGCTTTCTTT.

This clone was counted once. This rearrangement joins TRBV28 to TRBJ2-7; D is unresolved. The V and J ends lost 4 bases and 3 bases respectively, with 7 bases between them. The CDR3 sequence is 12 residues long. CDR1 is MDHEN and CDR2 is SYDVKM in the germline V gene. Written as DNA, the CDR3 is TGTGCCAGCAGTTCACTCCGCTACGAGCAGTACTTC. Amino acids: CASSSLRYEQYF.

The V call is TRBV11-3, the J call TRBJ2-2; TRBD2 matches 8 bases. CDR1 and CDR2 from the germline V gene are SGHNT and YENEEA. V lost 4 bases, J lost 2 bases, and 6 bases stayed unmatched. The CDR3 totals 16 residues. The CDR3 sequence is CASSSGAGGNTGELFF. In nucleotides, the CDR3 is TGTGCCAGCAGCTCTGGGGCGGGGGGAAACACCGGGGAGCTGTTTTTT.

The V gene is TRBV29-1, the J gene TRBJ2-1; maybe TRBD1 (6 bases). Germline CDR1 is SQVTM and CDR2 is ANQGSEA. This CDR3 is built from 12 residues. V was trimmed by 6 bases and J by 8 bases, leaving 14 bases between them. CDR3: CSVSRTVDEQFF. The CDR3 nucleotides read TGCAGCGTCTCCCGGACAGTGGATGAGCAGTTCTTC.

The CDR3 loop reads CASSDTSGGPSLNTGELFF. As DNA, the CDR3 is TGTGCCAGCAGCGACACTAGCGGGGGGCCTTCTTTGAACACCGGGGAGCTGTTTTTT. The chain employs TRBV7-3 and TRBJ2-2; 12 positions agree with TRBD2. The CDR3 length is 19 residues. Germline V lookup: CDR1 SGHTA, CDR2 FQGTGA. V shed 5 bases and J 1 base; nucleotides not matched to a gene: 11.

CDR3 in DNA: TGTGCCAGCAGTGGCAGGTCCTACGAGCAGTACTTC. Its translation: CASSGRSYEQYF. This chain links TRBV6-5 with TRBJ2-7; D gene uncertain. Germline values: CDR1 MNHEY, CDR2 SVGAGI. The CDR3 loop spans 12 amino acids. V dropped 5 bases and J dropped 1 base, with 6 bases sitting between them.

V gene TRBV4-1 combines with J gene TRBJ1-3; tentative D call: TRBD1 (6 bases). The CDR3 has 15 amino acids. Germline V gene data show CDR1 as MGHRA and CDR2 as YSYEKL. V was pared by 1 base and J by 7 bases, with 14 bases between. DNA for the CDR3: TGCGCCAGCAGCCAAGGTGCAGGGGTTGGCAACACCATATATTTT. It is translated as CASSQGAGVGNTIYF.